What follows describes a single T cell receptor beta chain. The antigen is not known. This sample stems from a study of T cell responses to AZD1222 COVID-19 vaccine. The CDR3 consists of 15 residues. Trimming left V 3 bases short and J 5 bases short, with 14 bases between. Per the germline V gene, CDR1 is LGHNA and CDR2 is YSLEER. Study findings and constraints: Spike-specific TCR breadth and depth went up after people got two AZD1222 doses. Clonal diversity was possibly underestimated, and white British individuals and females predominated among donors.

Repertoires were generated with immunoSEQ multiplex PCR, while TCRdb's copy carries only in-frame clones and drops some. The table records 170,000 or so clones, about nine tenths of them present only once. The chain recombines TRBV4-3 with TRBJ2-1, with D perhaps matching TRBD2 (6 bases). The input for sequencing was peripheral blood, taken on day 0 of AZD1222 vaccination. This sequence was found in an adult in good health. The CDR3 nucleotides read TGCGCCAGCAGCCAGGAGCGGGCCTCGAACAATGAGCAGTTCTTC. This encodes CASSQERASNNEQFF.